This paragraph reports one T cell receptor (beta chain). This record comes from a study of blood T cell repertoires in COVID-19. On the study more broadly: Sources were T cells, B-cell-depleted T cells, or PBMCs; the material itself was cDNA or gDNA.

Individuals aged about 18 to 100 years were recruited from approximately 24 US areas. Cohort assignment relied on participant-reported clinical history. TCRdb's copy holds only in-frame clones and misses some; the assay was immunoSEQ multiplex PCR. The sample includes about 220,000 clones, around 87% of them seen just once. The source is a woman between 18 and 30 years old in a cohort exposed to, infected with or recovered from COVID-19 (not recorded which). What was sequenced was PBMCs or T cells enriched from blood (not recorded which).

The CDR3 loop reads CASSPRGGGLSYNEQFF. The CDR3 coding sequence is TGTGCCAGCAGCCCCCGAGGGGGAGGGCTCAGCTACAATGAGCAGTTCTTC. The chain couples TRBV9 to TRBJ2-1, with D possibly TRBD2 on 7 matching bases. The CDR3 length is 17 residues. The germline V and J ends were trimmed by 4 bases and 3 bases, with 20 bases remaining between them. In germline, CDR1 is SGDLS, CDR2 YYNGEE.